What follows is one T cell receptor (beta chain) and its context. The data belong to a study of blood T cell repertoires in COVID-19. In the study overall: T cells, B-cell-depleted T cells, or PBMCs provided the cDNA or gDNA that served as material.

Original data processing: Nucleated cell number was recorded as an estimate derived from reference gene primer amplification. Some clones are missing from TCRdb's copy, which holds only in-frame ones; the method was immunoSEQ multiplex PCR. V and J calls and clone size come straight from that table; D and trimming were deduced from the DNA. The sample consists of approximately 67,000 clones, around 88% of them appearing once. The source of this sequence is a woman of 80 years or more with acute or convalescent COVID-19. Sequences were obtained from peripheral blood.

CDR3 nucleotide sequence: TGTGCCAGCAGCCAAGACGGGAGCAATAATGAAAAACTGTTTTTT. Encoded protein: CASSQDGSNNEKLFF. The rearrangement links TRBV4-2 to TRBJ1-4, with unresolved D. This CDR3 is built from 15 residues. The V gene lost 0 bases and the J gene lost 4 bases, with 9 bases spanning the gap. Per the germline V gene, CDR1 is LGHNA and CDR2 is YNFKEQ.